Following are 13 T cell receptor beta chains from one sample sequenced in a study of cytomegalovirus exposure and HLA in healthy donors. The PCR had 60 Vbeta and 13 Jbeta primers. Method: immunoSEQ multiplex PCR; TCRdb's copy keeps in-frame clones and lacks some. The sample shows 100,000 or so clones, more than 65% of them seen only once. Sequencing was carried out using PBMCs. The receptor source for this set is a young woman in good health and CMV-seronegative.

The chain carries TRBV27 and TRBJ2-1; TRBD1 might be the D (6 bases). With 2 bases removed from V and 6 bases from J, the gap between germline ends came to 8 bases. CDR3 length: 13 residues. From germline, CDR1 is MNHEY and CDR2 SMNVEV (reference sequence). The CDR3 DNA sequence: TGTGCCAGCAGTTTAAACAGGGTCAATGAGCAGTTCTTC. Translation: CASSLNRVNEQFF.

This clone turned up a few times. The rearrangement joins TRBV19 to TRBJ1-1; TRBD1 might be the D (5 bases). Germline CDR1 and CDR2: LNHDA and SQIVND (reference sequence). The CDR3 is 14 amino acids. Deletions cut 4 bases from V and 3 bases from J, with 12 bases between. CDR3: CASSNLQVHTEAFF. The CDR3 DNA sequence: TGTGCCAGTAGTAACCTACAGGTCCACACTGAAGCTTTCTTT.

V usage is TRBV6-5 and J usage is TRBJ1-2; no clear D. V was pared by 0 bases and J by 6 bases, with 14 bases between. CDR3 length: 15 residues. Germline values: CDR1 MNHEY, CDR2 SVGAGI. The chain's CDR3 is CASSYSWEAADGYTF. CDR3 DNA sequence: TGTGCCAGCAGTTACTCGTGGGAAGCAGCGGATGGCTACACCTTC.

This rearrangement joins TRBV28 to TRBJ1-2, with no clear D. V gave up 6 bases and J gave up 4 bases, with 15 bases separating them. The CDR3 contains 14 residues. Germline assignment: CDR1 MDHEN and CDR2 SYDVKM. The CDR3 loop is CASRVPGSGYGYTF. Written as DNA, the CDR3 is TGTGCCAGCAGGGTACCGGGGTCCGGCTATGGCTACACCTTC.

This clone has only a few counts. The CDR3 protein is CASSFSGTGAGQYF. The CDR3, as DNA: TGTGCCAGCAGCTTCTCCGGGACAGGGGCCGGGCAGTACTTC. This chain links TRBV7-2 with TRBJ2-7, with 10 bases fitting TRBD1. Germline V gene data show CDR1 as SGHTA and CDR2 as FQGNSA. V lost 3 bases and J lost 9; bases outside the gene matches: 8. The CDR3 is 14 amino acids.

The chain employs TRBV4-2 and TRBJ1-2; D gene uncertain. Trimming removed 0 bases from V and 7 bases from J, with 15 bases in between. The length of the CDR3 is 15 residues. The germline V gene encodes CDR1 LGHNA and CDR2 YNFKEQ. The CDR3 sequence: CASSQERGLGSGYTF. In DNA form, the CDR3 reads TGTGCCAGCAGCCAAGAAAGAGGCCTGGGGAGTGGCTACACCTTC.

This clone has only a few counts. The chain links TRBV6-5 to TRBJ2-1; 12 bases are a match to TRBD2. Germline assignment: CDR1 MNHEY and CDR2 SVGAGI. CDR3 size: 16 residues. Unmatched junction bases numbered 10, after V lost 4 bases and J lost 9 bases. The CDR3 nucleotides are TGTGCCAGCAGTTCCGGACTAGCGGGAAGTGGGAGTGAGCAGTTCTTC. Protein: CASSSGLAGSGSEQFF.

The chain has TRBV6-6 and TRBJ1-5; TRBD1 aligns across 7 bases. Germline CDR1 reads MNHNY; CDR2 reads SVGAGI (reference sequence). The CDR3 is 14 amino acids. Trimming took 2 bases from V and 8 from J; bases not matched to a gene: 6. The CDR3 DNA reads TGTGCCAGCAGTTACGGGCAGGGGGTTGAGCCCCAGCATTTT. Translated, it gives CASSYGQGVEPQHF.

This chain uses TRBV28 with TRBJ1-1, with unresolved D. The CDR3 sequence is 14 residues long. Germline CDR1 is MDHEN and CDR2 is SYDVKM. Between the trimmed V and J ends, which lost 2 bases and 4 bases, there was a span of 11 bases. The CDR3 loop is CASSLSPYLTEAFF. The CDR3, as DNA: TGTGCCAGCAGTTTAAGTCCCTATCTCACTGAAGCTTTCTTT.

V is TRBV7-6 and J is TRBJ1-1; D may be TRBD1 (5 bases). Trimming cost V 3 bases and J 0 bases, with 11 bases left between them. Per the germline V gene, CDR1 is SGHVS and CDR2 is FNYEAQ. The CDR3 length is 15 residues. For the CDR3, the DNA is TGTGCCAGCAGCTTCGACCAGGGCATGAACACTGAAGCTTTCTTT. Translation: CASSFDQGMNTEAFF. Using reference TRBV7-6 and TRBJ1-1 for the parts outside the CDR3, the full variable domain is GAGVSQSPRYKVTKRGQDVALRCDPISGHVSLYWYRQALGQGPEFLTYFNYEAQQDKSGLPNDRFSAERPEGSISTLTIQRTEQRDSAMYRCASSFDQGMNTEAFFGQGTRLTVV.

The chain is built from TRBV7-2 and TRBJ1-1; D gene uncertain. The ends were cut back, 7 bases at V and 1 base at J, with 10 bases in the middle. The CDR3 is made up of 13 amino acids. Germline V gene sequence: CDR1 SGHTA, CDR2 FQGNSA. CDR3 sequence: CASTPIGNTEAFF. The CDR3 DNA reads TGTGCCAGCACCCCCATCGGGAACACTGAAGCTTTCTTT. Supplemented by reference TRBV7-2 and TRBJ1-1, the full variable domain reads GAGVSQSPSNKVTEKGKDVELRCDPISGHTALYWYRQSLGQGLEFLIYFQGNSAPDKSGLPSDRFSAERTGGSVSTLTIQRTQQEDSAVYLCASTPIGNTEAFFGQGTRLTVV.

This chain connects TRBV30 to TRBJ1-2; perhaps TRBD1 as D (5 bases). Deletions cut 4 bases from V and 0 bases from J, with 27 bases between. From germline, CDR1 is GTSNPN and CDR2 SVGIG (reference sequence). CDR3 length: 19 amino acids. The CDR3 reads CAWNSMALRVLLANYGYTF. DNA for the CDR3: TGTGCCTGGAATTCGATGGCTCTCAGGGTACTGTTAGCTAACTATGGCTACACCTTC. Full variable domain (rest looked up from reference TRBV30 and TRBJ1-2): SQTIHQWPATLVQPVGSPLSLECTVEGTSNPNLYWYRQAAGRGLQLLFYSVGIGQISSEVPQNLSASRPQDRQFILSSKKLLLSDSGFYLCAWNSMALRVLLANYGYTFGSGTRLTVV.

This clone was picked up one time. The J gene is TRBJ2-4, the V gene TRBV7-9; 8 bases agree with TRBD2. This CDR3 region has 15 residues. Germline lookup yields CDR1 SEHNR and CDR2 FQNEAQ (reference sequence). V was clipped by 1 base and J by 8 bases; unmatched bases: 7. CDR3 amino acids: CASSLVTSARDIQYF. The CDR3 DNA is TGTGCCAGCAGCTTAGTGACTAGCGCTAGGGACATTCAGTACTTC.